The entry that follows covers one TCR beta chain sequence. Which antigen it targets is not known. Nothing much larger sits one base from this clone, and base qualities are not available. V loses 6 bases, J loses 8 bases, and the germline ends lie 16 bases apart. The germline V gene sets CDR1 to KGHSH and CDR2 to LQKENI. Inclusive of the bounding cysteine and phenylalanine, the CDR3 is 13 residues long. Only the CDR3 region is kept as DNA, spanning 39 bases read in frame from base 1. TCRbeta CDR3 regions were amplified from genomic DNA using the immunoSEQ Assay, a bias-controlled multiplex PCR. The original pipeline was this. Within the assay, amplification of reference gene primers was used to estimate how many nucleated cells each sample contained. To quantify the absolute abundance of each unique TCRbeta CDR3 rearrangement, sequence reads were collapsed and filtered. For each sample, productive Simpson clonality was calculated as the square root of Simpson's diversity index over productive rearrangements. As stored in TCRdb, this immuneACCESS dataset retains in-frame rearrangements with V and J assigned. A fraction of the clones does not appear; measured against another copy, unresolved V genes explain less than half of the discrepancy, and the remainder lacks a known reason. V, J and clone size reflect that table, while D and trimming were determined from the DNA. This sample comprises about 250,000 clones, roughly 85% of them detected only once. The ten largest clones represent 8.5% to 9.5% of the sample.

This sample was taken from a study of blood T cell repertoires in COVID-19 (dated by TCRdb to 2019 to 2021). About the full investigation: The collaborator samples originated in the United States, Italy and Spain and spanned the acute and convalescent phases of COVID-19. The material from the prospective study consisted of cDNA or gDNA derived from T cells, B-cell-depleted T cells, or PBMCs. Subjects who had been exposed to COVID-19, were actively infected with it, or had recovered from it provided the deeply sampled blood TCRbeta repertoires that made up the dataset. The repertoires were released in a freely available public database meant as a resource for research on the immune response to SARS-CoV-2. Samples came from the ongoing ImmuneRACE study (first 160 participants) plus 1,254 subjects from 6 global collaborators. Sample metadata almost always included a de-identified subject ID, COVID-19 status, age in years and sex. Where available, HLA class I and class II types were obtained from metadata supplied by the sample provider rather than from assay-based typing.

Results the study describes overall, beyond this receptor: Clinical and demographic metadata were provided uncurated, with the amount varying by source and participant.

Enrolling through a virtual design, the prospective study's participants ranged in age from roughly 18 to 89 years and lived across more than 20 United States geographic areas. Cohort assignment in the prospective study relied on participant-reported clinical history from a screening survey and a study questionnaire. Mobile phlebotomists in the prospective study collected whole blood, serum and a nasopharyngeal or oropharyngeal swab from every participant. Additional blood draws and questionnaires over an approximately two-month period could optionally be provided by prospective study participants. Prospective study blood samples were shipped either frozen or at room temperature before DNA extraction.

The specimen sequenced was PBMCs or T cells enriched from blood (not recorded which). Recombination linked TRBV18 to TRBJ1-2; the D gene is unclear. This clonotype originated in a woman aged 45-59 years with acute COVID-19. The sequence in DNA is TGTGCCAGCTCCCTCAACGGGGAGGGAGGCTACACCTTC. The resulting protein is CASSLNGEGGYTF.